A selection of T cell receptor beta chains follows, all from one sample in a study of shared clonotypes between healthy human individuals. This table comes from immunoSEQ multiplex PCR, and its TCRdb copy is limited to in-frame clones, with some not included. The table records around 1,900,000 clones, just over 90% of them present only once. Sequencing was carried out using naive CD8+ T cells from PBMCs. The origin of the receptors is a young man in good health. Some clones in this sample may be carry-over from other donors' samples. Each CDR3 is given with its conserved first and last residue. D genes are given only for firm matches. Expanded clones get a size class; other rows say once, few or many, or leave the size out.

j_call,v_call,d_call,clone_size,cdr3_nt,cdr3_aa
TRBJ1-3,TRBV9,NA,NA,TGTGCCAGCAGCTTCTTCTATCAGGACACCATATATTTT,CASSFFYQDTIYF
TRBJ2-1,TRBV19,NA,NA,TGTGCCAGTAGTATAGCTTTAAGCTCCTACAATGAGCAGTTCTTC,CASSIALSSYNEQFF
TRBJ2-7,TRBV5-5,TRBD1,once,TGTGCCAGCAGTCCCGGGACAGGGGACTTCCTTCACTACGAGCAGTACTTC,CASSPGTGDFLHYEQYF
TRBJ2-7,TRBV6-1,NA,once,TGTGCCAGCAGTGAACTCGATGACTCCTACGAGCAGTACTTC,CASSELDDSYEQYF
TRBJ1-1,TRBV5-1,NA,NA,TGCGCCAGCAGCCCAGGCCCGGCCCTAATGAACACTGAAGCTTTCTTT,CASSPGPALMNTEAFF
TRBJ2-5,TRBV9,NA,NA,TGTGCCAGCAGCGTAGCCGATGGCGGAGAGACCCAGTACTTC,CASSVADGGETQYF
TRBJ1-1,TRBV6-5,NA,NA,TGTGCCAGCAGTTTCCAGGATGAAGCTTTCTTT,CASSFQDEAFF
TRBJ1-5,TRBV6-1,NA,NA,TGTGCCAGCAGTACAAGACAGTTGAATCAGCCCCAGCATTTT,CASSTRQLNQPQHF
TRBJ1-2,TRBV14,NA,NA,TGTGCCAGCAGCCAAGGGACATCTGGCTACACCTTC,CASSQGTSGYTF
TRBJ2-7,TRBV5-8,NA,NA,TGTGCCAGCAGGGACGGGGTCAAGCAGTACTTC,CASRDGVKQYF
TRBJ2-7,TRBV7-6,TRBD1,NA,TGTGCCAGCAGCCTTGAGGACAGGGGCTCCTACGAGCAGTACTTC,CASSLEDRGSYEQYF
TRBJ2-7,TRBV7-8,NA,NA,TGTGCCAGCAGCTTAGGACGGAGCTGGGAGCAGTACTTC,CASSLGRSWEQYF
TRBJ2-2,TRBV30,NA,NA,TGTGCCTGGAGTGTATTGAGGGTGAACACCGGGGAGCTGTTTTTT,CAWSVLRVNTGELFF
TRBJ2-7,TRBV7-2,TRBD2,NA,TGTGCCAGCAGCCCACTAATAGCGGGAGGCTACGAGCAGTACTTC,CASSPLIAGGYEQYF
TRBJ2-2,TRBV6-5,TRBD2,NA,TGTGCCAGCAGTCCGGGGACTAGCGATGACGGGGAGCTGTTTTTT,CASSPGTSDDGELFF
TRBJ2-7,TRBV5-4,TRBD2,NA,TGTGCCAGCAGCCATGTAGCGGGAGTCTACTCCTACGAGCAGTACTTC,CASSHVAGVYSYEQYF
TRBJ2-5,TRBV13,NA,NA,TGTGCCAGCAGCTCGGGCCTCGGAGAGACCCAGTACTTC,CASSSGLGETQYF
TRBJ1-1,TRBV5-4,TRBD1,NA,TGTGCCAGCAGCTTGGAACAGGGGCAGCCGAACACTGAAGCTTTCTTT,CASSLEQGQPNTEAFF
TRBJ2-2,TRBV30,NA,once,TGTGCCTGGAGTGTTTCAGTATTAGCGAACACCGGGGAGCTGTTTTTT,CAWSVSVLANTGELFF
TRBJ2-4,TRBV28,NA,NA,NA,CASSPSFVGPGAKNIQYF
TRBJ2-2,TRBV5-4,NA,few,TGTGCCAGCAGCTTAGCGGCGATGGGCGGGGAGCTGTTTTTT,CASSLAAMGGELFF
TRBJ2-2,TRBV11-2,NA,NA,TGTGCCAGCAGCTTCAGAGCCCCTACGGCCCACTTGGACACCGGGGAGCTGTTTTTT,CASSFRAPTAHLDTGELFF
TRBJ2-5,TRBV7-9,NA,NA,TGTGCCAGCAGCTTAGGGTATGAAGAGACCCAGTACTTC,CASSLGYEETQYF
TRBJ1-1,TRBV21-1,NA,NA,TGTGCCAGCAGCCTCGATAGGTCTGAAGCTTTCTTT,CASSLDRSEAFF
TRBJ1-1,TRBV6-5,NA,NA,TGTGCCAGCAGAACTAACCGGGGCCGAGGCACTGAAGCTTTCTTT,CASRTNRGRGTEAFF
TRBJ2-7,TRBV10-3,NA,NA,TGTGCCATCAGTGAAAGGGAAGGAATGACCTACGAGCAGTACTTC,CAISEREGMTYEQYF
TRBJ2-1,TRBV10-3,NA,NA,TGTGCCATCAGCCCATTTCCGGCAGATGAGCAGTTCTTC,CAISPFPADEQFF
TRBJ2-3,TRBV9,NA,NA,TGTGCCAGCAGCGTAGTCGGCGGGCACACAGATACGCAGTATTTT,CASSVVGGHTDTQYF
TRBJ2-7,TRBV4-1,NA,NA,TGCGCCAGCAGCCAAGATAGGTGGGGGGAGAGCTCCTACGAGCAGTACTTC,CASSQDRWGESSYEQYF
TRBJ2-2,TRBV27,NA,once,TGTGCCACCACCGGACCATCCCCCGGGGAGCTGTTTTTT,CATTGPSPGELFF
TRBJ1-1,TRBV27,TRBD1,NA,TGTGCCAGCAGAATGACAGGGGTGAACACTGAAGCTTTCTTT,CASRMTGVNTEAFF